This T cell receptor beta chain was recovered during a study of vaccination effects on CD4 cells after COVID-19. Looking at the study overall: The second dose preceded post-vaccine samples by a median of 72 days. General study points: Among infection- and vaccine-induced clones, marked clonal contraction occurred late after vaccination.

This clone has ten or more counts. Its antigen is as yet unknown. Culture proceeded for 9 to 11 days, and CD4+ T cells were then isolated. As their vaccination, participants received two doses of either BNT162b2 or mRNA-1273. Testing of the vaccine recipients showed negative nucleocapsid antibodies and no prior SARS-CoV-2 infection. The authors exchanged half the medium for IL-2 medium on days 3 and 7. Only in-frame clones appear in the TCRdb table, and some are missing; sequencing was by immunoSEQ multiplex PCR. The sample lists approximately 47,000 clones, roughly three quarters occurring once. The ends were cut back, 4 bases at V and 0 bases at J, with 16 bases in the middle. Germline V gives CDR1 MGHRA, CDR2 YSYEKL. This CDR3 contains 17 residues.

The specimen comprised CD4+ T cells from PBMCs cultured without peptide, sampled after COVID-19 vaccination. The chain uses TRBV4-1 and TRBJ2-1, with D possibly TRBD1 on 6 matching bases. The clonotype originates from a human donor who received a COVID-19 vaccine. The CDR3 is CASSLYPDRSSYNEQFF. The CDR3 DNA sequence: TGCGCCAGCAGCCTATATCCTGACAGGAGCTCCTACAATGAGCAGTTCTTC.